This TCR beta chain came from a study of graft-versus-host responses after intestinal transplantation. On the study more broadly: Multivisceral, liver-intestinal, or isolated intestinal grafts went to recipients. Among the recipients, all got anti-thymocyte globulin induction and then tacrolimus and steroids for about 3 years. Regarding the study as a whole: Recipient marrow showed GvH clones, some seen first in ileum or blood. HvG clone declines early post-transplant were associated with peak circulating GvH levels.

For this clone: Its antigen is still unknown.

The ends were cut back, 6 bases at V and 10 bases at J, with 15 bases in the middle. The CDR3 contains 12 residues. CDR1 and CDR2 from the germline V gene are SEHNR and FQNEAQ (reference sequence). The repertoire was sequenced with immunoSEQ multiplex PCR; TCRdb's copy has only in-frame clones and lacks some. Here the sample spans tens of thousands of clones, 75% to 95% being singletons. The chain joins TRBV7-9 to TRBJ1-1, with D uncertain. Sequencing used PBMCs, obtained approximately 300 days after intestinal transplant. This TCR came from a human patient who received an intestinal transplant, so some T cells may come from the graft donor. CDR3: CASSLAPLRAFF. CDR3 sequence (DNA): TGTGCCAGCAGTTTGGCCCCTTTGAGAGCTTTCTTT.